These 19 T cell receptor beta chains were sequenced from one sample in a study of OX40 agonist ivuxolimab in advanced cancers. Assay used: immunoSEQ multiplex PCR; TCRdb lists only in-frame clones, some missing. This table holds around 100,000 clones, roughly 90% found once. The sample consisted of CD4+ or CD8+ T cells sorted from blood, taken in a trial of the OX40 agonist ivuxolimab. The receptors were gathered from an adult with an advanced solid tumor such as melanoma, head and neck, liver or kidney cancer.

The V and J genes are TRBV5-1 and TRBJ2-7; 11 bases are shared with TRBD2. CDR3 length equals 14 residues. Trimming took 4 bases from V and 0 from J; bases not matched to a gene: 0. Germline CDR1 reads SGHRS; CDR2 reads YFSETQ. The CDR3 region is CASSTSGSSYEQYF. In DNA form, the CDR3 reads TGCGCCAGCAGCACTAGCGGGAGCTCCTACGAGCAGTACTTC.

The chain carries TRBV19 and TRBJ2-1; a possible D gene is TRBD2 (6 bases). The germline V and J ends were trimmed by 0 bases and 4 bases, with 19 bases remaining between them. The germline V gene encodes CDR1 LNHDA and CDR2 SQIVND (reference sequence). The CDR3 length is 18 residues. The CDR3 DNA reads TGTGCCAGTAGTATAGATAACCCCTGGCTAGCGAGATACAATGAGCAGTTCTTC. It translates to CASSIDNPWLARYNEQFF.

The CDR3, as DNA: TGTGCCAGCAGCCCCGTAGCGGGAGTGAACACCGGGGAGCTGTTTTTT. Residues: CASSPVAGVNTGELFF. The chain has TRBV14 and TRBJ2-2; TRBD2 agrees at 9 bases. CDR3 size: 16 residues. The junction had 4 bases not matched to a gene; V was cut back by 4 bases and J by 1 base. In germline, CDR1 is SGHDN, CDR2 FVKESK.

This sequence joins TRBV10-3 and TRBJ2-1; TRBD1 might be the D (5 bases). The CDR3 sequence is 14 residues long. Per the germline V gene, CDR1 is ENHRY and CDR2 is SYGVKD. V lost 6 bases, J lost 0 bases, and 9 bases lay in between. CDR3 nucleotides: TGTGCCATCAGCTCACAGGTCTCCTACAATGAGCAGTTCTTC. This sequence encodes CAISSQVSYNEQFF.

J is TRBJ2-4 and V is TRBV18; D might be TRBD1 or TRBD2, each matching 5 bases. CDR1 is KGHSH, CDR2 LQKENI, per germline. With 3 bases removed from V and 4 bases from J, the gap between germline ends came to 19 bases. The CDR3 covers 17 residues. CDR3 sequence: CASSPPGHPIGKNIQYF. The CDR3 region has the DNA TGTGCCAGCTCACCGCCGGGGCACCCTATAGGAAAAAACATTCAGTACTTC.

The chain recombines TRBV30 with TRBJ2-7, with D hard to call. The CDR3 spans 13 residues. The germline V gene has CDR1 GTSNPN and CDR2 SVGIG (reference sequence). V was clipped by 2 bases and J by 0 bases, with 8 bases between them. The CDR3 sequence is CAWSPPPSYEQYF. The DNA of the CDR3 is TGTGCCTGGAGTCCCCCACCCTCCTACGAGCAGTACTTC.

The gene calls are TRBV28 and TRBJ2-7; D unclear. The V end lost 3 bases, the J end lost 3 bases, and 6 bases lay between the germline ends. Germline V CDR1 and CDR2: MDHEN, SYDVKM. CDR3 size: 12 residues. The CDR3 sequence: CASSFKGYEQYF. The CDR3 DNA follows: TGTGCCAGCAGTTTTAAGGGCTACGAGCAGTACTTC.

The rearrangement joins TRBV10-1 to TRBJ1-1; 7 bases match TRBD1. The CDR3 has 14 amino acids. The V gene's germline CDR1 is WNHNN and CDR2 SYGVQD (reference sequence). Trimming took 6 bases from V and 1 from J; bases not matched to a gene: 5. CDR3 in DNA: TGCGCCAGCAGACCCGGGACAGCGAACACTGAAGCTTTCTTT. It translates to CASRPGTANTEAFF.

The chain joins TRBV28 to TRBJ2-7, with a weak D call TRBD1 (5 bases). The V gene lost 6 bases and the J gene lost 4 bases, with 10 bases spanning the gap. The CDR3 length is 12 residues. Germline loops: CDR1 MDHEN, CDR2 SYDVKM. CDR3 nucleotides: TGTGCCAGCAGCTCCAGGGTATACGAGCAGTACTTC. It codes for CASSSRVYEQYF.

The chain couples TRBV7-2 to TRBJ1-5; no definite D call. This CDR3 has 15 residues. The V and J ends lost 1 base and 5 bases respectively, with 12 bases between them. The germline CDR1 and CDR2 sequences are SGHTA and FQGNSA. Here the CDR3 reads CASSLEVAVHQPQHF. CDR3 DNA: TGTGCCAGCAGCTTAGAGGTGGCGGTCCATCAGCCCCAGCATTTT. Supplemented by reference TRBV7-2 and TRBJ1-5, the full variable domain reads GAGVSQSPSNKVTEKGKDVELRCDPISGHTALYWYRQSLGQGLEFLIYFQGNSAPDKSGLPSDRFSAERTGGSVSTLTIQRTQQEDSAVYLCASSLEVAVHQPQHFGDGTRLSIL.

The chain recombines TRBV18 with TRBJ1-4; 8 nucleotides agree with TRBD1. With 3 bases clipped from V and 7 bases from J, the junction kept 13 bases outside the gene matches. CDR1 and CDR2 from the germline V gene are KGHSH and LQKENI. There are 17 residues in the CDR3. CDR3 sequence: CASSPTGAGPSGEKLFF. As DNA, the CDR3 is TGTGCCAGCTCACCGACAGGGGCGGGACCCAGCGGTGAAAAACTGTTTTTT.

A single count supports this clone. The chain employs TRBV6-5 and TRBJ2-7; weak D call: TRBD1 (5 bases). Trimming shortened V by 2 bases and J by 2 bases, and 10 bases separated the two germline ends. Germline V gene lookup returns CDR1 MNHEY and CDR2 SVGAGI. The CDR3 is 14 amino acids. CDR3 region: CASSYKGPPYEQYF. The CDR3 region has the DNA TGTGCCAGCAGTTACAAGGGGCCCCCCTACGAGCAGTACTTC.

This chain connects TRBV7-2 to TRBJ2-3; a weak D match, TRBD2 (6 bases). Germline V gene lookup returns CDR1 SGHTA and CDR2 FQGNSA. This CDR3 is 14 amino acids long. Trimming removed 3 bases at V and 4 bases at J, with 11 bases between. CDR3: CASSFQRASDTQYF. The CDR3 DNA sequence: TGTGCCAGCAGCTTCCAGCGGGCATCAGATACGCAGTATTTT.

The V gene is TRBV6-5, the J gene TRBJ2-3; 10 bases fit TRBD2. The ends lost 6 bases at V and 5 bases at J; junction bases unmatched: 5. The CDR3 is made up of 14 amino acids. The germline gives CDR1 MNHEY, CDR2 SVGAGI. CDR3 amino acids: CASRIAGGVDTQYF. In nucleotides, the CDR3 is TGTGCCAGCAGAATAGCGGGAGGCGTAGATACGCAGTATTTT.

This chain uses TRBV2 with TRBJ2-5; D gene unclear. CDR3 length: 12 amino acids. V lost 4 bases, J lost 4 bases, and 7 bases lay in between. In germline, CDR1 is SNHLY, CDR2 FYNNEI. As DNA, the CDR3 is TGTGCCAGCAGTGTGTCTGTAGAGACCCAGTACTTC. This sequence encodes CASSVSVETQYF. Combining the CDR3 with reference TRBV2 and TRBJ2-5 gives the whole variable domain EPEVTQTPSHQVTQMGQEVILRCVPISNHLYFYWYRQILGQKVEFLVSFYNNEISEKSEIFDDQFSVERPDGSNFTLKIRSTKLEDSAMYFCASSVSVETQYFGPGTRLLVL.

The rearrangement uses TRBV4-1 and TRBJ1-2; the D is unclear. The V gene's germline CDR1 is MGHRA and CDR2 YSYEKL. The CDR3 contains 14 residues. Between the trimmed V and J ends, which lost 0 bases and 4 bases, there was a span of 9 bases. The DNA for the CDR3 is TGCGCCAGCAGCCAAGATCAAGACTCCTATGGCTACACCTTC. It translates to CASSQDQDSYGYTF.

This clone showed up just once. This rearrangement joins TRBV7-8 to TRBJ1-1, with D hard to call. There are 20 residues in the CDR3. Trimming took 1 base from V and 1 from J, leaving 25 bases between them. Looked up from germline, CDR1 is SGHVS and CDR2 is FQNEAQ. CDR3 sequence: CASSLGVRLDLVGKNTEAFF. CDR3 coding DNA: TGTGCCAGCAGCTTAGGGGTTCGGCTGGACCTGGTGGGCAAGAACACTGAAGCTTTCTTT.

The CDR3 is CASSPGQFYTEAFF. DNA for the CDR3: TGTGCCAGCTCGCCTGGACAGTTCTACACTGAAGCTTTCTTT. The gene calls are TRBV18 and TRBJ1-1; weak D call: TRBD1 (6 bases). The CDR3 loop spans 14 amino acids. V was trimmed by 6 bases and J by 3 bases, leaving 14 bases between them. From germline, CDR1 is KGHSH and CDR2 LQKENI.

This chain uses TRBV4-2 with TRBJ2-1, with 11 bases identical to TRBD2. The CDR3 runs 17 residues. The ends lost 0 bases at V and 7 bases at J; junction bases unmatched: 8. Germline lookup yields CDR1 LGHNA and CDR2 YNFKEQ. CDR3 bases: TGTGCCAGCAGCCAAGAGGGATCTAGCGGGAGGTGGAATGAGCAGTTCTTC. Translated: CASSQEGSSGRWNEQFF.